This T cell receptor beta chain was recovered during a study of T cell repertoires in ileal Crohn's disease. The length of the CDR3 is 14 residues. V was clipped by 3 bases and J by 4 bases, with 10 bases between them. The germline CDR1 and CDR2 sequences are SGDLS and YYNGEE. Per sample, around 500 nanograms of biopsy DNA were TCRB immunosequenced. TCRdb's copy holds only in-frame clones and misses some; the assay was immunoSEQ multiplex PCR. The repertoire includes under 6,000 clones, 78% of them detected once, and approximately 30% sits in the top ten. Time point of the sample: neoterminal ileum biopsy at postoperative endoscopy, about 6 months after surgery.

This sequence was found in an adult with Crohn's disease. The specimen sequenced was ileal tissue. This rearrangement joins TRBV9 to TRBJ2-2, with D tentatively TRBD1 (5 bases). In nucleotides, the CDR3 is TGTGCCAGCAGCGCGACAGACTCCACCGGGGAGCTGTTTTTT. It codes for CASSATDSTGELFF.